This entry features one T cell receptor (beta chain) sequence. This entry comes from a study of T-cell memory formation after mild COVID-19. The CDR3 runs to 15 residues. Germline lookup yields CDR1 SGHRS and CDR2 YFSETQ. V lost 4 bases and J lost 3; bases outside the gene matches: 8. TCRdb reprocessed the 5' RACE reads via MiXCR and lists one record per CDR3 protein. The sample shows about 270,000 distinct CDR3 sequences, about 16% of them seen only once. Sequencing used PBMCs or a T cell subset sorted from them (not recorded which). This receptor was taken from a man between 18 and 35 years old who had mild COVID-19 (a few samples of this study predate the infection). Cell type and time point are not known. The rearrangement links TRBV5-1 to TRBJ2-7, with 9 positions matching TRBD1. CDR3 in amino acids: CASSRGQGLHYEQYF. DNA of the CDR3: TGCGCCAGCAGCCGGGGACAGGGCCTCCACTACGAGCAGTACTTC.